Each of the 7 T cell receptor beta chains below was sequenced from the same sample in a study of control samples from healthy donors and cancer patients. Here immunoSEQ multiplex PCR was the method, and the copy in TCRdb shows in-frame clones only, minus some. The sample consists of approximately 44,000 clones, roughly 65% of them appearing once. Material: formalin-fixed, paraffin-embedded tissue. The receptors come from a male donor with melanoma.

This chain uses TRBV28 with TRBJ1-6; 9 positions agree with TRBD1. Trimming at V came to 5 bases and at J to 5 bases, leaving 4 bases not matched to a gene. Germline-derived CDR1 and CDR2 are MDHEN and SYDVKM. The CDR3 runs 15 residues. The CDR3 nucleotides are TGTGCCAGCAGTCCCCGGGACAGGGATAATTCACCCCTCCACTTT. Its protein is CASSPRDRDNSPLHF.

The rearrangement joins TRBV7-8 to TRBJ1-2; tentative D call: TRBD1 (6 bases). This CDR3 is built from 15 residues. Germline CDR1 and CDR2: SGHVS and FQNEAQ. V was clipped by 1 base and J by 8 bases, with 17 bases between them. CDR3 in amino acids: CASSLESGTGSGYTF. As DNA, the CDR3 is TGTGCCAGCAGCTTAGAATCGGGCACAGGGAGCGGCTACACCTTC.

The V gene is TRBV4-1, the J gene TRBJ2-4; the D is unclear. Germline CDR1 and CDR2: MGHRA and YSYEKL. CDR3 size: 12 residues. Trimming took 2 bases from V and 10 from J, leaving 9 bases between them. The CDR3 protein is CASSQIGQIQYF. CDR3 coding DNA: TGCGCCAGCAGCCAAATAGGGCAGATTCAGTACTTC.

The chain's CDR3 is CASIRGGQGKGYTF. The CDR3 region has the DNA TGTGCCAGCATTAGAGGGGGACAGGGAAAAGGCTACACCTTC. The chain combines TRBV28 with TRBJ1-2; TRBD1 agrees at 9 bases. Trimming took 7 bases from V and 8 from J; bases not matched to a gene: 11. The CDR3 contains 14 residues. In germline, CDR1 is MDHEN, CDR2 SYDVKM.

CDR3 coding DNA: TGTGCCAGCAGCGCGGACAGCCGTACCTCCTACGAGCAGTACTTC. It codes for CASSADSRTSYEQYF. The chain links TRBV9 to TRBJ2-7; the D gene is possibly TRBD1 (6 bases). V shed 3 bases and J shed 0 bases, with 13 bases lying between them. In germline, CDR1 is SGDLS, CDR2 YYNGEE. The CDR3 has 15 amino acids.

The J gene is TRBJ1-6, the V gene TRBV5-1; D gene uncertain. The ends were cut back, 4 bases at V and 7 bases at J, with 15 bases in the middle. CDR3 length: 15 amino acids. Germline V lookup: CDR1 SGHRS, CDR2 YFSETQ. CDR3: CASSPTSGRNSPLHF. CDR3 DNA sequence: TGCGCCAGCAGCCCCACCTCCGGTAGGAATTCACCCCTCCACTTT.

This clone was seen more than once but under ten times. This sequence joins TRBV15 and TRBJ2-3; D possibly corresponds to TRBD1 (5 bases). CDR1 is LNHNV, CDR2 YYDKDF, per germline (reference sequence). The CDR3 runs to 14 residues. Trimming removed 1 base from V and 6 bases from J, with 11 bases in between. Here the CDR3 DNA reads TGTGCCACCAGCAGAGCCCAGGGTTCGGATACGCAGTATTTT. It yields the protein CATSRAQGSDTQYF. The variable domain in full, with the rest retrieved from reference TRBV15 and TRBJ2-3, is DAMVIQNPRYQVTQFGKPVTLSCSQTLNHNVMYWYQQKSSQAPKLLFHYYDKDFNNEADTPDNFQSRRPNTSFCFLDIRSPGLGDTAMYLCATSRAQGSDTQYFGPGTRLTVL.